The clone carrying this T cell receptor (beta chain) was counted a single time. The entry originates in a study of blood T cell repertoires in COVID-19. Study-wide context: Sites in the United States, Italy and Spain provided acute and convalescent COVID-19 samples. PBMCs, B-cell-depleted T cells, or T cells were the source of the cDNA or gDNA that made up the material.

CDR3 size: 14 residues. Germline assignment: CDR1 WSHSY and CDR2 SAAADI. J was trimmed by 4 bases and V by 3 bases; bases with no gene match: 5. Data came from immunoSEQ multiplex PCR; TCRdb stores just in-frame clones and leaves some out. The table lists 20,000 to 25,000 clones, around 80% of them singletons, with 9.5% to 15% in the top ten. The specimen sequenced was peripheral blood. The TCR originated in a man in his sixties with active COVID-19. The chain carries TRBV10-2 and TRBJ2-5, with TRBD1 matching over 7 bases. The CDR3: CASSEPDRVETQYF. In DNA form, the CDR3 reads TGCGCCAGCAGTGAACCTGACAGGGTAGAGACCCAGTACTTC.